Below are 9 T cell receptor beta chains sequenced from a single sample in a study of T-cell reconstitution after alpha-beta-depleted transplantation in children. Unique molecular identifiers tagged the TCRbeta library. Using its own MiXCR run on the PCR reads, TCRdb lists one record per CDR3 protein. The table shows some 590,000 distinct CDR3 sequences, with 8% to 11% occurring only once. Sequenced material: PBMCs from the stem cell graft donor, taken from the stem cell graft. These receptors originate from a human donor who donated a stem cell graft to a child with acute myeloid leukemia.

This clonotype was detected only once. The gene calls are TRBV29-1 and TRBJ2-7; 14 bases align to TRBD2. J was trimmed by 5 bases and V by 6 bases; bases with no gene match: 12. The CDR3 runs to 16 residues. The V gene's germline CDR1 is SQVTM and CDR2 ANQGSEA. CDR3 sequence: CSVPATSGRAVHEQYF. The DNA of the CDR3 is TGCAGCGTCCCCGCGACTAGCGGGAGGGCGGTCCACGAGCAGTACTTC.

This clonotype was picked up many times. The rearrangement joins TRBV6-5 to TRBJ2-2; D remains ambiguous. Deletions cut 0 bases from V and 1 base from J, with 9 bases between. This CDR3 has 16 amino acids. The germline V gene encodes CDR1 MNHEY and CDR2 SVGAGI. For the CDR3, the DNA is TGTGCCAGCAGTTACTCGTCGCGGATGAACACCGGGGAGCTGTTTTTT. Protein sequence: CASSYSSRMNTGELFF.

This chain connects TRBV20-1 to TRBJ1-2; D might be TRBD1 (6 bases). CDR3 length: 16 amino acids. V was clipped by 0 bases and J by 5 bases, with 19 bases between them. Germline CDR1 DFQATT, CDR2 SNEGSKA (reference sequence). Written as DNA, the CDR3 is TGCAGTGCTAGAGATCAGGGCAGGGGATTCTGGTATGGCTACACCTTC. The encoded protein is CSARDQGRGFWYGYTF.

This clonotype was recorded many times. The chain combines TRBV5-1 with TRBJ2-5; 10 nucleotides match TRBD1. The CDR3 covers 16 residues. The junction had 11 bases not matched to a gene; V was cut back by 4 bases and J by 5 bases. The germline CDR1 and CDR2 sequences are SGHRS and YFSETQ. The CDR3 is CASSPGTGVRSETQYF. In DNA, the CDR3 is TGCGCCAGCAGCCCAGGGACAGGGGTGCGGTCGGAGACCCAGTACTTC.

This clonotype has a count of ten or more. This chain links TRBV10-3 with TRBJ1-5; D may be TRBD1 (5 bases). The V gene lost 3 bases and the J gene lost 0 bases, with 9 bases spanning the gap. Germline V lookup: CDR1 ENHRY, CDR2 SYGVKD. The length of the CDR3 is 15 residues. The CDR3 reads CAISEPGDSNQPQHF. The DNA for the CDR3 is TGTGCCATCAGTGAACCGGGGGATAGCAATCAGCCCCAGCATTTT.

The chain joins TRBV7-9 to TRBJ1-4; a weak D match, TRBD1 (5 bases). Trimming took off 8 bases at V and 3 bases at J, with 16 bases between the two ends. The CDR3 spans 15 residues. Germline CDR1 SEHNR, CDR2 FQNEAQ (reference sequence). The CDR3 sequence is CASEADGGANEKLFF. DNA for the CDR3: TGTGCCAGCGAGGCCGATGGGGGGGCTAATGAAAAACTGTTTTTT.

The genes are TRBV12-3 or TRBV12-4 and TRBJ1-4; weak D call: TRBD1 (5 bases). Trimming cost V 1 base and J 7 bases, with 13 bases left between them. CDR3 size: 15 residues. CDR3 residues: CASSLVAGMVEKLFF. CDR3 nucleotides: TGTGCCAGCAGTTTAGTGGCAGGGATGGTTGAAAAACTGTTTTTT.

V and J are TRBV19 and TRBJ1-1; TRBD1 might be the D (6 bases). Germline CDR1 is LNHDA and CDR2 is SQIVND (reference sequence). The CDR3 extends over 13 amino acids. V shed 8 bases and J shed 1 base, with 11 bases lying between them. The CDR3 is CASPRTANTEAFF. In nucleotides, the CDR3 is TGTGCCAGTCCCCGGACAGCGAACACTGAAGCTTTCTTT.

This clonotype was picked up many times. V gene TRBV29-1 combines with J gene TRBJ2-1; a possible D gene is TRBD2 (6 bases). This CDR3 is 13 amino acids long. Between the trimmed V and J ends, which lost 6 bases and 3 bases, there was a span of 12 bases. Germline loops: CDR1 SQVTM, CDR2 ANQGSEA. CDR3 in DNA: TGCAGCGTGTCTAGCGCCAACTACAATGAGCAGTTCTTC. Translation gives CSVSSANYNEQFF.